This T cell receptor (beta chain) was recorded in a study of CXCR3-negative and CXCR3-positive naive CD8 T cells. The TRB cDNA libraries were prepared by 5' RACE with UMI labels. TCRdb re-called the 5' RACE reads; every CDR3 protein appears as one record, without DNA. The sample table sets out about 40,000 distinct CDR3 sequences. Germline lookup yields CDR1 DFQATT and CDR2 SNEGSKA (reference sequence). The CDR3 covers 14 residues. This TCR was recovered from a human donor in good health. Some clones in this sample may be carry-over from other donors' samples. The J gene is TRBJ1-1, the V gene TRBV20-1. The sequenced sample consisted of memory CD8+ T cells from blood. The CDR3 here is CSARDLRGNTEAFF.